Below, 30 T cell receptor beta chains from the same sample are listed, as sequenced in a study of tumor-infiltrating lymphocytes in primary liver carcinoma. Unsorted bulk tissue of about 20-32 mg yielded co-extracted RNA and DNA. TCR beta cDNA was reverse-transcribed from 500 ng of total RNA. The reaction used a constant-region primer and ProtoScript II reverse transcriptase. Three rounds of nested multiplex PCR with slightly modified ARM-PCR produced TCR beta libraries. For roughly 11 cycles apiece, the opening two PCR rounds ran with TRBV1-TRBV30 forward primers and a C-beta reverse primer. TCRdb redid the calling of the multiplex PCR reads with MiXCR, one entry per CDR3 protein. The table shows approximately 120,000 distinct CDR3 sequences, with under 65% occurring only once. Specimen: liver tumor tissue from sampling region 3. The subset here: tumor region T3, left-lateral pole. The source is a woman aged 55-70 years with primary liver carcinoma and hepatitis B virus infection.

The chain uses TRBV12-3 or TRBV12-4 and TRBJ1-5; no firm D call. This CDR3 has 14 amino acids. CDR3 DNA: TGTGCTAGCTCCATGCGGTCTGGCAATCAGCCCCAGCATTTT. Amino acids: CASSMRSGNQPQHF.

This clonotype has just one count. One end of the junction is discordant with germline, which a read error may explain. This sequence joins TRBV2 and TRBJ1-2; 11 nucleotides match TRBD1. This CDR3 has 13 residues. Germline CDR1 is SNHLY and CDR2 is FYNNEI. CDR3 DNA: TGTACCAGCACTCGGACAGGGGGCGCTGGCTACACCTTC. This gives the protein CTSTRTGGAGYTF.

Regarding this clonotype: The germline gene is not matched at one end of the junction; a read error may be the cause. V and J are TRBV12-3 or TRBV12-4 and TRBJ1-2, with a weak D call TRBD1 (5 bases). The CDR3 extends over 12 amino acids. This CDR3 reads CASSPGDYSYTF. The DNA of the CDR3 is TGTGCCAGCAGTCCGGGGGACTATAGCTACACTTTC.

Notes on this clonotype: Being one base from a much bigger clone, this may be a read error. The chain employs TRBV5-6 and TRBJ2-1, with D maybe TRBD2 (5 bases). The ends were cut back, 5 bases at V and 11 bases at J, with 14 bases in the middle. Germline V gene lookup returns CDR1 SGHDT and CDR2 YYEEEE. CDR3 length equals 12 residues. The DNA for the CDR3 is TGTGCCAGCAGGAACCCTAGCCATAAGCAGTTCTTC. Its protein is CASRNPSHKQFF.

Turning to this clonotype: Relative to the germline gene, one junction end is altered; a read error may explain this. The rearrangement links TRBV11-2 to TRBJ1-1, with D tentatively TRBD1 (5 bases). The CDR3 extends over 20 amino acids. Germline CDR1 reads SGHAT; CDR2 reads FQNNGV. The CDR3 is CAGSPHQHGHLRFLGCEAFF. The CDR3 region has the DNA TGTGCCGGCAGCCCACATCAGCACGGACACCTTCGCTTTTTGGGCTGTGAAGCTTTCTTT.

This clonotype was counted at least ten times. The chain uses TRBV5-5 and TRBJ2-3; 9 nucleotides line up with TRBD2. There are 15 residues in the CDR3. The ends lost 4 bases at V and 5 bases at J; junction bases unmatched: 8. Germline assignment: CDR1 SGHKS and CDR2 YYEKEE (reference sequence). In nucleotides, the CDR3 is TGTGCCAGCAGCATACTAACTAGCGGGTTAGATACGCAGTATTTT. Translating it yields CASSILTSGLDTQYF.

This clonotype appeared a few times. The chain joins TRBV5-8 to TRBJ2-1; no clear D gene. Trimming removed 0 bases at V and 9 bases at J, with 4 bases between. The CDR3 runs 11 residues. Germline V CDR1 and CDR2: SGHTS, YDEGEE. This chain's CDR3 is CASSLVAEQFF. The CDR3 coding sequence is TGTGCCAGCAGCTTGGTTGCTGAGCAGTTCTTC.

This chain connects TRBV29-1 to TRBJ2-5; 8 nucleotides align to TRBD2. The germline CDR1 and CDR2 sequences are SQVTM and ANQGSEA. The CDR3 is 13 amino acids. CDR3 in amino acids: CNTTAGAGETQYF. For the CDR3, the DNA is TGCAACACCACGGCGGGAGCGGGAGAAACCCAGTACTTC.

The chain carries TRBV6-5 and TRBJ2-7; no clear D gene. Trimming shortened V by 9 bases and J by 2 bases, and 14 bases separated the two germline ends. Looked up from germline, CDR1 is MNHEY and CDR2 is SVGAGI. This CDR3 is 13 amino acids long. The CDR3 loop reads CASGKTLTYEQYF. The CDR3 nucleotides are TGTGCCAGTGGCAAGACACTTACCTACGAGCAGTACTTC.

This clonotype was observed at least ten times. The chain joins TRBV4-2 to TRBJ1-6; D not certain. The V end lost 0 bases, the J end lost 9 bases, and 9 bases lay between the germline ends. The germline V gene has CDR1 LGHNA and CDR2 YNFKEQ. This CDR3 is built from 14 residues. The CDR3 nucleotides read TGTGCCAGCAGCCAAGATAGGCCGTCTTCACCCCTCCACTTT. It is translated as CASSQDRPSSPLHF.

As for this clonotype: The junction does not match germline at one end; this may be a read error. This sequence joins TRBV6-1 and TRBJ2-3; 8 bases are shared with TRBD1. There are 12 residues in the CDR3. Germline CDR1 and CDR2: MNHNS and SASEGT. CDR3 loop: CAISATGDTQYF. Written as DNA, the CDR3 is TGTGCCATCAGTGCGACAGGGGATACGCAGTATTTC.

The chain carries TRBV28 and TRBJ1-6; possibly TRBD1 for D (5 bases). Germline CDR1 MDHEN, CDR2 SYDVKM. Trimming pared 3 bases from V and 7 bases from J, leaving 19 bases between. CDR3 size: 17 residues. Written as DNA, the CDR3 is TGTGCCAGCAGTTTGGGGTTGAGGTTTAGGGGAAATTCACCCCTCCACTTT. It encodes CASSLGLRFRGNSPLHF.

With respect to this clonotype: Germline is not matched at one junction end, which may reflect a read error. V is TRBV6-6 and J is TRBJ2-5, with D possibly matching TRBD2 (6 bases). This CDR3 has 15 residues. Germline V gene lookup returns CDR1 MNHNY and CDR2 SVGAGI (reference sequence). CDR3 nucleotide sequence: TGTGCTAGCAGTTACTACGGGGGTCAGCAAGAGATCCAGTACTTC. The encoded protein is CASSYYGGQQEIQYF.

CDR3 loop: CASSPPATSVVEALYNEQFF. The DNA of the CDR3 is TGTGCCAGCAGTCCACCAGCCACTTCAGTAGTGGAGGCCCTATACAATGAGCAGTTCTTC. V and J are TRBV12-3 or TRBV12-4 and TRBJ2-1, with a weak D call TRBD2 (5 bases). CDR3 length: 20 residues. Trimming removed 5 bases at V and 4 bases at J, with 30 bases between.

On this clonotype: This clone may be a read error of a much larger clone one base away. A read error is likely, as this CDR3 ends without the conserved phenylalanine or tryptophan. It is unclear where the CDR3 begins or ends on the DNA, so no DNA is shown, and the CDR3 is as TCRdb lists it. The chain has TRBV28 and TRBJ2-5; TRBD2, the D gene given by the table, was not confirmed from the DNA. Termini included, the CDR3 measures 11 amino acids. Germline assignment: CDR1 MDHEN and CDR2 SYDVKM. The chain's CDR3 is CASSNQGGPYI.

Sample share makes this clonotype large. The V and J genes are TRBV11-2 and TRBJ2-1, with D possibly matching TRBD2 (6 bases). The germline V gene has CDR1 SGHAT and CDR2 FQNNGV. The CDR3 extends over 11 amino acids. Deletions cut 5 bases from V and 14 bases from J, with 13 bases between. The CDR3 bases are TGTGCCAGCAGCACGGGACTTCGGGAGTTCTTC. This encodes CASSTGLREFF.

Notes on this clonotype: One junction end does not reproduce the germline sequence, and a read error may be involved. V is TRBV29-1 and J is TRBJ2-3; perhaps D is TRBD1 or TRBD2 (5 bases each). The CDR3 has 13 amino acids. In germline, CDR1 is SQVTM, CDR2 ANQGSEA. The CDR3 protein is CNTRGALEDMQYF. The DNA of the CDR3 is TGCAACACCCGTGGGGCTCTGGAGGATATGCAGTATTTT.

Worth noting for this clonotype: This clone may be a read error of a much larger clone one base away. The chain carries TRBV5-1 and TRBJ2-5; D unclear. Trimming took off 5 bases at V and 2 bases at J, with 7 bases between the two ends. The CDR3 is 12 residues long. CDR1 SGHRS and CDR2 YFSETQ come from the germline V gene. The CDR3 DNA reads as TGCGCCAGCAGTCGGATACAAGAGACCCAGTACTTC. Translated, it gives CASSRIQETQYF. The full variable domain, rest sourced from reference TRBV5-1 and TRBJ2-5, is KAGVTQTPRYLIKTRGQQVTLSCSPISGHRSVSWYQQTPGQGLQFLFEYFSETQRNKGNFPGRFSGRQFSNSRSEMNVSTLELGDSALYLCASSRIQETQYFGPGTRLLVL.

On this clonotype: A read error may explain this, as a much larger clone is one base away. This rearrangement joins TRBV14 to TRBJ2-7; 7 bases fit TRBD1. The CDR3 consists of 16 residues. CDR1 is SGHDN, CDR2 FVKESK, per germline. V lost 5 bases to trimming and J lost 3 bases; unmatched junction nucleotides: 13. The CDR3 spells CASSTSQGKGHYEQYF. The DNA of the CDR3 is TGTGCCAGCAGCACTTCACAGGGGAAGGGGCACTACGAGCAGTACTTC. The full variable domain, with the rest looked up from reference TRBV14 and TRBJ2-7, is EAGVTQFPSHSVIEKGQTVTLRCDPISGHDNLYWYRRVMGKEIKFLLHFVKESKQDESGMPNNRFLAERTGGTYSTLKVQPAELEDSGVYFCASSTSQGKGHYEQYFGPGTRLTVT.

A word on this clonotype: Since a much larger clone is just one base distant, this may be a read error. The chain uses TRBV5-1 and TRBJ2-7; 8 bases fit TRBD1. The V and J ends lost 3 bases and 2 bases, in that order; junction bases with no gene match: 7. The CDR3 length is 15 residues. The V gene's germline CDR1 is SGHRS and CDR2 YFSETQ. CDR3 DNA sequence: TGCGCCAGCAGCTCGCATTGGGGACAGGCCTACGAGCAGTACTTC. This codes for CASSSHWGQAYEQYF.

This clonotype was recorded once. One junction end does not reproduce the germline sequence, and a read error may be involved. V and J are TRBV7-9 and TRBJ2-7; 7 nucleotides match TRBD2. Germline-derived CDR1 and CDR2 are SEHNR and FQNEAQ (reference sequence). This CDR3 spans 13 amino acids. CDR3 coding DNA: TGTGCCAGCAGGTTAGGCGGGAGCCCCGAGCAGTACTTC. It translates to CASRLGGSPEQYF.

For this clonotype: This may arise from a read error, as a much more abundant clone is one base away. The chain uses TRBV5-4 and TRBJ2-7; 8 nucleotides agree with TRBD2. The CDR3 is made up of 17 amino acids. Germline CDR1 and CDR2: SGHNT and YYREEE (reference sequence). Losses at the gene ends were 4 bases for V and 2 bases for J; bases not matched to a gene: 14. CDR3 sequence: CASSPGLTGGTPYEQYF. CDR3 nucleotides: TGTGCCAGCAGCCCGGGACTAACGGGGGGGACCCCCTACGAGCAGTACTTC. Drawing the rest from reference TRBV5-4 and TRBJ2-7, the complete variable domain is ETGVTQSPTHLIKTRGQQVTLRCSSQSGHNTVSWYQQALGQGPQFIFQYYREEENGRGNFPPRFSGLQFPNYSSELNVNALELDDSALYLCASSPGLTGGTPYEQYFGPGTRLTVT.

The chain links TRBV7-8 to TRBJ2-7; D is unclear. V lost 5 bases to trimming and J lost 5 bases, with 10 bases between them. The CDR3 extends over 12 amino acids. The germline CDR1 and CDR2 sequences are SGHVS and FQNEAQ. The CDR3 region is CASSDLWDEQYF. The DNA of the CDR3 is TGTGCCAGCAGCGATCTTTGGGACGAGCAGTACTTC.

As for this clonotype: Because it lacks the conserved phenylalanine or tryptophan at the end, this CDR3 is likely a read error. V usage is TRBV28 and J usage is TRBJ2-1; D is unclear. From germline, CDR1 is MDHEN and CDR2 SYDVKM. The CDR3 spans 16 residues. The ends were cut back, 1 base at V and 3 bases at J, with 13 bases in the middle. The CDR3: CASSLLTSGRYNEQFL. In DNA, the CDR3 is TGTGCCAGCAGTTTATTAACCAGTGGGCGCTACAATGAGCAGTTCTTA.

Comment on this clonotype: A much bigger clone sits one base away, suggesting this may be a read error. This chain uses TRBV12-3 or TRBV12-4 with TRBJ2-3, with 13 bases matching TRBD2. This CDR3 is 16 amino acids long. The V gene end was trimmed by 8 bases and the J gene end by 6 bases; junction bases not matched to a gene: 11. Written as DNA, the CDR3 is TGTGCCAGCCGTATGACTAGCGGGAGGCTAGGTGATACGCAGTATTTT. Amino acid sequence: CASRMTSGRLGDTQYF.

A word on this clonotype: This likely comes from a read error, as the CDR3 has no conserved phenylalanine or tryptophan at its end. The DNA is left out, because the CDR3 cannot be placed on it with certainty; the CDR3 is given as TCRdb lists it. The CDR3 sequence: CASSLGRPAGSTGELFS. The chain is built from TRBV11-3 and TRBJ2-2; TRBD2, the table's D call, lacks a check against the DNA. The germline CDR1 and CDR2 sequences are SGHNT and YENEEA. The CDR3 spans 17 residues, counting both ends.

The rearrangement joins TRBV11-2 to TRBJ2-3; 10 bases fit TRBD1. The CDR3 sequence is 14 residues long. CDR1 SGHAT and CDR2 FQNNGV come from the germline V gene. V shed 8 bases, J shed 6 bases, and the junction held 8 bases outside the gene matches. The CDR3 loop reads CASGLRQGADTQYF. CDR3 bases: TGTGCCAGCGGCCTACGACAGGGGGCGGATACGCAGTATTTT.

About this clonotype: A read error is likely, as this CDR3 ends without the conserved phenylalanine or tryptophan. The chain uses TRBV6-5 and TRBJ2-2; 9 nucleotides agree with TRBD1. CDR3 length: 14 amino acids. Germline CDR1 and CDR2: MNHEY and SVGAGI. The CDR3 DNA follows: TGTGCCGGCAGAGGACAGGGGATCACCGGGGAGCTGTTTTAT. As protein: CAGRGQGITGELFY.

V usage is TRBV28 and J usage is TRBJ1-3; D not resolved. The germline V and J ends were trimmed by 5 bases and 0 bases, with 17 bases remaining between them. The length of the CDR3 is 17 residues. Germline V gene lookup returns CDR1 MDHEN and CDR2 SYDVKM. The DNA of the CDR3 is TGTGCCAGCAGTCCCCACGGTTGGAGTAACTCTGGAAACACCATATATTTT. Residues: CASSPHGWSNSGNTIYF.

About this clonotype itself: A junction boundary mismatches the germline segment, possibly from a read error. The rearrangement uses TRBV6-1 and TRBJ1-2; no reliable D call. In germline, CDR1 is MNHNS, CDR2 SASEGT. This CDR3 region has 12 residues. CDR3 in DNA: TGTGCCAGTAGTGAAGACACCTATGGCTACACCTTC. It is translated as CASSEDTYGYTF.